A single sample is the source of the 22 T cell receptor beta chains below, sequenced in a study of blood T cell repertoires in COVID-19. Using immunoSEQ multiplex PCR, the repertoire was profiled, and TCRdb retains in-frame clones only, with some absent. The sample includes about 300,000 clones, around 84% seen only once; the top ten take roughly 4.5%. Sequencing used PBMCs or T cells enriched from blood (not recorded which). The source of these receptors is a man aged 25 to 40 who had recovered from COVID-19.

This chain connects TRBV15 to TRBJ2-1, with 7 bases matching TRBD1. Per the germline V gene, CDR1 is LNHNV and CDR2 is YYDKDF (reference sequence). After removal of 3 bases from V and 4 bases from J, the junction contained 6 bases not matched to a gene. CDR3 length: 15 residues. CDR3 loop: CATSSRGNSYNEQFF. Written as DNA, the CDR3 is TGTGCCACCAGCAGCAGGGGGAATTCATACAATGAGCAGTTCTTC.

The V call is TRBV29-1, the J call TRBJ2-7; perhaps TRBD2 as D (5 bases). The germline CDR1 and CDR2 sequences are SQVTM and ANQGSEA. The ends were cut back, 8 bases at V and 0 bases at J, with 29 bases in the middle. This CDR3 has 18 residues. The CDR3 protein is CSPHTGKDSRKSSYEQYF. The CDR3 region has the DNA TGCAGCCCGCATACGGGGAAAGATAGCAGAAAAAGCTCCTACGAGCAGTACTTC.

The chain links TRBV4-1 to TRBJ2-2; 10 nucleotides match TRBD2. Germline CDR1 MGHRA, CDR2 YSYEKL. Trimming took 2 bases from V and 1 from J; bases not matched to a gene: 4. The CDR3 sequence is 17 residues long. DNA of the CDR3: TGCGCCAGCAGCCAAAAGCCTAGCGGGAGGAACACCGGGGAGCTGTTTTTT. It specifies CASSQKPSGRNTGELFF.

The gene calls are TRBV9 and TRBJ1-1; possibly TRBD1 for D (5 bases). V lost 4 bases and J 1 base, leaving 14 bases between the germline ends. The CDR3 totals 15 residues. Per germline, CDR1 SGDLS and CDR2 YYNGEE. The CDR3 here is CASSSDGGWNTEAFF. CDR3 in DNA: TGTGCCAGCAGCAGTGACGGGGGGTGGAACACTGAAGCTTTCTTT. The full variable domain, completed using reference TRBV9 and TRBJ1-1, is DSGVTQTPKHLITATGQRVTLRCSPRSGDLSVYWYQQSLDQGLQFLIQYYNGEERAKGNILERFSAQQFPDLHSELNLSSLELGDSALYFCASSSDGGWNTEAFFGQGTRLTVV.

The chain joins TRBV10-3 to TRBJ2-1; unclear D gene. The V gene's germline CDR1 is ENHRY and CDR2 SYGVKD. The V gene lost 4 bases and the J gene lost 6 bases, with 7 bases spanning the gap. The CDR3 length is 12 residues. The DNA for the CDR3 is TGTGCCATCAGTGGAGACACCAATGAGCAGTTCTTC. It specifies CAISGDTNEQFF.

The rearrangement uses TRBV27 and TRBJ1-3; a possible D gene is TRBD1 (6 bases). The ends were cut back, 6 bases at V and 0 bases at J, with 9 bases in the middle. Germline V lookup: CDR1 MNHEY, CDR2 SMNVEV (reference sequence). The CDR3 spans 14 residues. CDR3 sequence (DNA): TGTGCCAGCAGACCAGGGGACTCTGGAAACACCATATATTTT. Protein sequence: CASRPGDSGNTIYF.

This clone has more than one count but fewer than ten. The V gene is TRBV5-1, the J gene TRBJ2-3; D gene unclear. CDR1 is SGHRS, CDR2 YFSETQ, per germline. This CDR3 contains 14 residues. Trimming cost V 4 bases and J 1 base, with 10 bases left between them. The CDR3 sequence: CASSPGVGTDTQYF. In DNA, the CDR3 is TGCGCCAGCAGCCCCGGTGTCGGCACAGATACGCAGTATTTT.

The chain recombines TRBV7-2 with TRBJ2-4; D not certain. This CDR3 has 12 residues. Germline V lookup: CDR1 SGHTA, CDR2 FQGNSA. Trimming cost V 5 bases and J 7 bases, with 9 bases left between them. The CDR3 DNA follows: TGTGCCAGCAGCCCCCCCGGGAACATTCAGTACTTC. Its protein is CASSPPGNIQYF.

The chain links TRBV24-1 to TRBJ2-5, with a weak D call TRBD1 (6 bases). The CDR3 runs 14 residues. Trimming removed 9 bases from V and 5 bases from J, with 18 bases in between. Germline V CDR1 and CDR2: KGHDR, SFDVKD. Here the CDR3 DNA reads TGTGCCACCGGGGCTAGGGGGTTCGAGGAGACCCAGTACTTC. This sequence encodes CATGARGFEETQYF.

The chain couples TRBV6-5 to TRBJ2-2; 8 bases match TRBD1. This CDR3 is built from 15 residues. Germline assignment: CDR1 MNHEY and CDR2 SVGAGI. V shed 6 bases and J 0 bases; nucleotides not matched to a gene: 3. The CDR3 protein is CASRRTGTNTGELFF. The CDR3 DNA reads as TGTGCCAGCAGGAGGACAGGGACGAACACCGGGGAGCTGTTTTTT.

The chain links TRBV4-1 to TRBJ2-7, with 8 bases matching TRBD1. The germline V gene encodes CDR1 MGHRA and CDR2 YSYEKL. The CDR3 runs to 16 residues. V shed 2 bases and J 2 bases; nucleotides not matched to a gene: 8. DNA of the CDR3: TGCGCCAGCAGCCAAACCCCTTCAGGGGGCCCCTACGAGCAGTACTTC. Its translation: CASSQTPSGGPYEQYF.

The J gene is TRBJ1-1, the V gene TRBV7-2, with a weak D call TRBD1 (5 bases). Germline V gene data show CDR1 as SGHTA and CDR2 as FQGNSA. Trimming stripped 2 bases from V and 1 base from J, with 5 bases between. The CDR3 is 13 amino acids. The CDR3 DNA follows: TGTGCCAGCAGCTTACAGGGGAACACTGAAGCTTTCTTT. Its protein product is CASSLQGNTEAFF.

The rearrangement links TRBV7-9 to TRBJ1-1; TRBD1 matches 7 bases. V lost 3 bases and J lost 6; bases outside the gene matches: 16. This CDR3 is 17 amino acids long. From germline, CDR1 is SEHNR and CDR2 FQNEAQ (reference sequence). Here the CDR3 reads CASSFPRGRVVTPEAFF. CDR3 nucleotides: TGTGCCAGCAGCTTCCCAAGGGGGCGCGTAGTAACGCCTGAAGCTTTCTTT.

The V call is TRBV11-3, the J call TRBJ1-2, with a weak D call TRBD1 (6 bases). V was pared by 5 bases and J by 0 bases, with 13 bases between. The CDR3 is made up of 15 amino acids. Germline V gene lookup returns CDR1 SGHNT and CDR2 YENEEA. The DNA for the CDR3 is TGTGCCAGCAGCCAGTGGACAGATGCTAACTATGGCTACACCTTC. Translated, it gives CASSQWTDANYGYTF. The entire variable domain, with the rest obtained from reference TRBV11-3 and TRBJ1-2, is as follows: EAGVVQSPRYKIIEKKQPVAFWCNPISGHNTLYWYLQNLGQGPELLIRYENEEAVDDSQLPKDRFSAERLKGVDSTLKIQPAELGDSAVYLCASSQWTDANYGYTFGSGTRLTVV.

The CDR3: CASSDWTGEAQYF. CDR3 bases: TGTGCCAGCAGTGATTGGACAGGGGAGGCCCAGTACTTC. The V gene is TRBV25-1, the J gene TRBJ2-5; 9 bases line up with TRBD1. The CDR3 extends over 13 amino acids. Germline assignment: CDR1 MGHDK and CDR2 SYGVNS. Trimming removed 3 bases from V and 9 bases from J; junction bases left unmatched: 5.

The chain couples TRBV21-1 to TRBJ2-3; the table's D call, TRBD2, was not checked against the DNA. TRBV21-1 is designated a pseudogene. CDR3 length: 12 amino acids. The CDR3 DNA follows: TGTGCCAGCAGCAAAGCTACGGTTACGCAGTATTTT. Protein: CASSKATVTQYF.

This chain uses TRBV5-3 with TRBJ1-1, with 7 bases lining up with TRBD1. TRBV5-3 is an ORF; its function is uncertain. The V gene end was trimmed by 4 bases and the J gene end by 3 bases; junction bases not matched to a gene: 6. The CDR3 has 14 amino acids. The DNA of the CDR3 is TGTGCCAGAAGCCTGAGGACAGGCCACACTGAAGCTTTCTTT. Encoded protein: CARSLRTGHTEAFF.

This clone was observed once. The rearrangement links TRBV19 to TRBJ2-3; 10 bases fit TRBD2. CDR3 size: 18 residues. Germline trimming cut 0 bases from V and 3 bases from J; bases unmatched to any gene: 9. In germline, CDR1 is LNHDA, CDR2 SQIVND (reference sequence). The CDR3 here is CASSIDGPGTSATDTQYF. The CDR3 DNA reads TGTGCCAGTAGTATAGATGGACCCGGGACTAGCGCAACAGATACGCAGTATTTT.

The chain links TRBV12-3 or TRBV12-4 to TRBJ1-1, with no clear D. CDR3 length: 12 residues. V lost 0 bases and J 5 bases, leaving 4 bases between the germline ends. CDR3 protein: CASSLAGTEAFF. CDR3 DNA sequence: TGTGCCAGCAGTTTAGCCGGGACTGAAGCTTTCTTT.

Turning to this clone: Other DNA sequences in this specimen translate into the identical CDR3. The rearrangement joins TRBV29-1 to TRBJ1-4, with a tentative D call TRBD1 (5 bases). This CDR3 spans 14 amino acids. CDR1 and CDR2 from the germline V gene are SQVTM and ANQGSEA. V was clipped by 4 bases and J by 2 bases, with 11 bases between them. The CDR3: CSVGRRGTNEKLFF. The CDR3 DNA is TGCAGCGTTGGACGTCGGGGGACTAATGAAAAACTGTTTTTT.

The rearrangement links TRBV11-2 to TRBJ2-7; 8 positions agree with TRBD2. The ends lost 3 bases at V and 5 bases at J; junction bases unmatched: 6. Per germline, CDR1 SGHAT and CDR2 FQNNGV. CDR3 length equals 14 residues. CDR3 region: CASSLASGPNEQYF. The CDR3 DNA follows: TGTGCCAGCAGCTTGGCTAGCGGGCCTAACGAGCAGTACTTC.

J is TRBJ2-7 and V is TRBV28, with 11 bases that match TRBD2. CDR3 size: 15 residues. Germline V gives CDR1 MDHEN, CDR2 SYDVKM. Trimming took 6 bases from V and 7 from J; bases not matched to a gene: 11. The CDR3 spells CASRPAGTSGSEQYF. Written as DNA, the CDR3 is TGTGCCAGCAGACCCGCCGGGACTAGCGGCTCAGAGCAGTACTTC.